A selection of T cell receptor beta chains follows, all from one sample in a study of blood T cells in healthy people across ages. TCRdb fed the 5' RACE reads into MiXCR, producing one record per CDR3 protein. Seen here are about 780,000 distinct CDR3 sequences, about 42% observed once, and the top ten hold over 15%. Sequences were obtained from blood. The origin of the receptors is an older man in good health. Both conserved end residues are part of each CDR3. The D gene is left open where the match is weak. Part of the rows lack a size; the others show once, few, many or a class for expanded clones.

TRBJ1-2 | NA | TRBD1 | TRBV10-3 | TGTGCCATCAGTGAGTCGGGACAGGGGTTTTCTAACTATGGCTACACCTTC | CAISESGQGFSNYGYTF
TRBJ2-4 | few | NA | TRBV7-6 | TGTGCCAGCAGCTTACTAGGGTCCAACATTCAGTACTTC | CASSLLGSNIQYF
TRBJ2-1 | NA | NA | TRBV2 | TGTGCCAGCAGTGCGGACTACGCCAATGAGCAGTTCTTC | CASSADYANEQFF
TRBJ2-3 | NA | NA | TRBV3-1 | TGTGTCAGCAGCCAAGGACGGGGAGATACGCAGTATTTT | CVSSQGRGDTQYF
TRBJ2-7 | NA | NA | TRBV5-8 | TGTGCCAGCGACTTGGCGGGACTCTCCTACGAGCAGTACTTC | CASDLAGLSYEQYF
TRBJ2-2 | NA | TRBD1 | TRBV7-3 | TGTGCCAGCAGCTCGTTAGGGGGACAGGGGGCGAATGCCGGGGAGCTGTTTTTT | CASSSLGGQGANAGELFF
TRBJ2-3 | NA | TRBD1 | TRBV29-1 | TGCAGCGTTGACACAGGGGGAGGCACGCAGTATTTT | CSVDTGGGTQYF
TRBJ2-7 | NA | NA | TRBV29-1 | TGCAGCGTTGAGCCCCTACGGGGTGCATACGAGCAGTACTTC | CSVEPLRGAYEQYF
TRBJ1-1 | few | NA | TRBV2 | TGTGCCAGCCGGGGCCCCGGCACTGAAGCTTTCTTT | CASRGPGTEAFF
TRBJ1-2 | few | NA | TRBV4-1 | TGCGCCAGCAGCCAAGGAGAGGGCCCCCGGGGCTATGGCTACACCTTC | CASSQGEGPRGYGYTF
TRBJ2-7 | NA | TRBD2 | TRBV27 | TGTGCCAGCGCACTAGCGGGAGCCTACGAGCAGTACTTC | CASALAGAYEQYF
TRBJ2-5 | NA | NA | TRBV7-9 | TGTGCCAGCAGCTTGGGGACTGCTCGCAATGAGCAGTACTTC | CASSLGTARNEQYF
TRBJ2-5 | NA | TRBD1 | TRBV5-6 | TGTGCCAGCAGCCAGGGGGGACAGGGTTACAATGAGCAGTACTTC | CASSQGGQGYNEQYF
TRBJ2-7 | NA | TRBD1 | TRBV20-1 | TGCAGTGCTAGAGTCCGAGGGGGCAGATACGAGCAGTACTTC | CSARVRGGRYEQYF
TRBJ2-5 | NA | TRBD2 | TRBV27 | TGTGCCAGCAGTTTGTCCCTAGCGGCCAAAGAGACCCAGTACTTC | CASSLSLAAKETQYF
TRBJ2-2 | few | NA | TRBV12-3/TRBV12-4 | TGTGCCAGCAGGGGGGACAGAACAGCGGGAATTCGCACCGGGGAGCTGTTTTTT | CASRGDRTAGIRTGELFF
TRBJ1-1 | few | TRBD1 | TRBV7-2 | TGTGCCAGCAGCTACACAGGGGTGGGGAACACTGAAGCTTTCTTT | CASSYTGVGNTEAFF
TRBJ2-5 | few | TRBD2 | TRBV7-3 | TGTGCCAGCAGCAACAGACTAGCGGGAGAGGAGACCCAGTACTTC | CASSNRLAGEETQYF
TRBJ2-1 | NA | NA | TRBV5-1 | TGCGCCAGCAGCTTGATAGGGTCTGAGCAGTTCTTC | CASSLIGSEQFF
TRBJ1-5 | NA | NA | TRBV10-3 | TGTGCCATCAGTGAGTCGAGGACAGAGCCTAGCAATCAGCCCCAGCATTTT | CAISESRTEPSNQPQHF
TRBJ1-4 | NA | NA | TRBV7-2 | TGTGCCAGCAGCCTAGGGCGGGGGCGGACAACTAATGAAAAACTGTTTTTT | CASSLGRGRTTNEKLFF
TRBJ1-5 | NA | NA | TRBV20-1 | TGCAGTGCTAAGGAGGGTAGCAATCAGCCCCAGCATTTT | CSAKEGSNQPQHF
TRBJ2-1 | NA | NA | TRBV6-5 | TGTGCCAGCAGTTCCGACAGCTGGGGCAATGAGCAGTTCTTC | CASSSDSWGNEQFF
TRBJ2-1 | NA | NA | TRBV25-1 | TGTGCCAGCAAAAGGGGATACAATGAGCAGTTCTTC | CASKRGYNEQFF
TRBJ2-7 | few | NA | TRBV6-2/TRBV6-3 | TGTGCCAGCAGTCCGACAGCCCCCTACGAGCAGTACTTC | CASSPTAPYEQYF
TRBJ1-4 | NA | NA | TRBV7-9 | TGTGCCAGCAGCTTATCGGGGGACGAAAAACTGTTTTTT | CASSLSGDEKLFF
TRBJ2-7 | NA | TRBD2 | TRBV11-3 | TGTGCCAGCAGCCCCACAGCGGGAGGTCTACCGTACTTC | CASSPTAGGLPYF
TRBJ2-5 | few | NA | TRBV5-1 | TGCGCCAGCAGCTTGGTTCATGTACAAGAGACCCAGTACTTC | CASSLVHVQETQYF
TRBJ2-3 | many | TRBD1 | TRBV28 | TGTGCCAGCAGTCCATGGGGGAGGGGACAGGGCTCAGATACGCAGTATTTT | CASSPWGRGQGSDTQYF
TRBJ2-7 | NA | TRBD2 | TRBV15 | TGTGCCACCAGCGGATCCGGGGCTAGCGGCTCCTACGAGCAGTACTTC | CATSGSGASGSYEQYF
TRBJ2-3 | NA | TRBD2 | TRBV5-1 | TGCGCCAGCAGCTTGAGCGGGAGTGAGGATACGCAGTATTTT | CASSLSGSEDTQYF